These 18 T cell receptor beta chains originate from one sample sequenced in a study of blood T cells in healthy people across ages. PCR was performed a second time for about 7 to 11 cycles using a sample-barcoded 5' primer and a J-beta primer mix. Each CDR3 protein is one row after TCRdb ran MiXCR on the 5' RACE reads. The sample yields just under 900,000 distinct CDR3 sequences, 25% to 30% seen once. Sequencing was done on a sample of blood. The receptor set was obtained from an elderly woman in good health.

This clonotype was detected many times. The chain links TRBV11-2 to TRBJ1-2; the match to TRBD1 covers 8 bases. The CDR3 sequence is 18 residues long. The ends lost 4 bases at V and 0 bases at J; junction bases unmatched: 13. Looked up from germline, CDR1 is SGHAT and CDR2 is FQNNGV. The CDR3: CASSSLRDRRFSNYGYTF. Here the CDR3 DNA reads TGTGCCAGCAGCTCTCTCCGGGACAGGAGATTTTCTAACTATGGCTACACCTTC.

This clonotype was counted a few times. The chain uses TRBV4-2 and TRBJ1-5; 8 nucleotides agree with TRBD1. Germline CDR1 LGHNA, CDR2 YNFKEQ. J gave up 7 bases and V 2 bases, and 1 base lay outside the gene matches. CDR3 length equals 13 residues. CDR3 sequence reads: CASSQHRGQPQHF. As DNA, the CDR3 is TGTGCCAGCAGCCAACACAGGGGGCAGCCCCAGCATTTT.

The DNA of the CDR3 is TGCAGTGCTAGAGATTTACGCAGGAGCACAGATACGCAGTATTTT. Its protein is CSARDLRRSTDTQYF. The chain carries TRBV20-1 and TRBJ2-3; D remains ambiguous. Looked up from germline, CDR1 is DFQATT and CDR2 is SNEGSKA (reference sequence). The CDR3 covers 15 residues. V lost 0 bases, J lost 0 bases, and 10 bases lay in between.

This clonotype was recorded many times. V and J are TRBV30 and TRBJ2-6; TRBD1 might be the D (6 bases). Trimming shortened V by 5 bases and J by 0 bases, and 14 bases separated the two germline ends. The CDR3 is 16 residues long. The germline V gene has CDR1 GTSNPN and CDR2 SVGIG (reference sequence). The CDR3 here is CAWGRQAISGANVLTF. CDR3 bases: TGTGCCTGGGGGAGACAGGCGATCTCTGGGGCCAACGTCCTGACTTTC.

This clonotype was found a few times. A read error may be the cause here, since a much bigger clone is one base away. V usage is TRBV9 and J usage is TRBJ2-5, with TRBD1 identical over 7 bases. Germline CDR1 reads SGDLS; CDR2 reads YYNGEE. This CDR3 region has 19 residues. The trim removed 3 bases at V and 11 bases at J, leaving 28 bases unmatched. The CDR3 sequence is CASSDVNGRGTVPYNEQYF. Here the CDR3 DNA reads TGTGCCAGCAGCGATGTCAATGGTCGTGGGACAGTTCCTTACAATGAGCAGTACTTC.

This clonotype was seen a few times. This may stem from a read error, because a much larger clone lies one nucleotide away. CDR3 nucleotide sequence: TGTGCCAGCAGCTTAGATCCTCGTACCCGCAATGAGCAGTACTTC. It encodes CASSLDPRTRNEQYF. The rearrangement links TRBV11-2 to TRBJ2-7, with no clear D. Per the germline V gene, CDR1 is SGHAT and CDR2 is FQNNGV. V was shortened by 0 bases and J by 7 bases, with 16 bases between the two germline ends. The CDR3 contains 15 residues. Full variable domain (remainder filled in from reference TRBV11-2 and TRBJ2-7): EAGVAQSPRYKIIEKRQSVAFWCNPISGHATLYWYQQILGQGPKLLIQFQNNGVVDDSQLPKDRFSAERLKGVDSTLKIQPAKLEDSAVYLCASSLDPRTRNEQYFGPGTRLTVT.

The chain combines TRBV5-1 with TRBJ2-7, with 8 positions matching TRBD1. This CDR3 region has 14 residues. CDR1 and CDR2 (germline): SGHRS, YFSETQ. Trimming cost V 0 bases and J 7 bases; bases outside gene matches: 6. The CDR3 protein is CASSLVATGAEQYF. In DNA, the CDR3 is TGCGCCAGCAGCTTGGTCGCGACAGGGGCTGAGCAGTACTTC.

The table lists this clonotype with many counts. V is TRBV3-1 and J is TRBJ2-7; a possible D gene is TRBD1 (5 bases). CDR1 is LGHDT, CDR2 YNNKEL, per germline (reference sequence). CDR3 length: 12 amino acids. Deletions cut 3 bases from V and 6 bases from J, with 9 bases between. The CDR3 bases are TGTGCCAGCAGCCATACAGGACGCGAGCAGTACTTC. Residues: CASSHTGREQYF.

As to this clonotype: This may be a read error: a much more frequent sequence differs by one nucleotide. The CDR3 here is CSARESLRKDNEQFF. Here the CDR3 DNA reads TGCAGTGCTAGAGAGAGCCTCCGAAAGGACAATGAGCAGTTCTTC. The gene calls are TRBV20-1 and TRBJ2-1; D remains ambiguous. CDR1 is DFQATT and CDR2 is SNEGSKA in the germline V gene (reference sequence). V was shortened by 0 bases and J by 5 bases, with 14 bases between the two germline ends. The CDR3 runs 15 residues.

Many counts were recorded for this clonotype. The chain couples TRBV5-4 to TRBJ1-2, with a weak D call TRBD1 (6 bases). This CDR3 region has 13 residues. The V end lost 2 bases, the J end lost 4 bases, and 9 bases lay between the germline ends. Looked up from germline, CDR1 is SGHNT and CDR2 is YYREEE (reference sequence). CDR3 residues: CASSFTGPYGYTF. CDR3 bases: TGTGCCAGCAGCTTTACAGGGCCCTATGGCTACACCTTC.

With respect to this clonotype: Being one base from a much bigger clone, this may be a read error. V is TRBV20-1 and J is TRBJ2-4; TRBD1 might be the D (6 bases). The CDR3 extends over 14 amino acids. V was clipped by 7 bases and J by 13 bases, with 26 bases between them. In germline, CDR1 is DFQATT, CDR2 SNEGSKA (reference sequence). CDR3 sequence reads: CSVPFSTARTEQYF. As DNA, the CDR3 is TGCAGTGTACCATTTTCGACAGCCAGGACAGAGCAGTACTTC.

This clonotype was counted many times. The chain has TRBV6-1 and TRBJ1-2; TRBD1 agrees at 9 bases. Germline CDR1 MNHNS, CDR2 SASEGT. Trimming took 6 bases from V and 0 from J; bases not matched to a gene: 11. CDR3 length equals 17 residues. The CDR3 nucleotides read TGTGCCAGCAGCCTACCCGGGACAGGGAGGACTAACTATGGCTACACCTTC. This sequence encodes CASSLPGTGRTNYGYTF.

This clonotype was recorded many times. The rearrangement joins TRBV4-3 to TRBJ2-2; D is unclear. Germline values: CDR1 LGHNA, CDR2 YSLEER. Trimming took 0 bases from V and 3 from J, leaving 8 bases between them. The CDR3 contains 15 residues. The CDR3 loop reads CASSQEAKHTGELFF. For the CDR3, the DNA is TGCGCCAGCAGCCAAGAAGCTAAGCACACCGGGGAGCTGTTTTTT.

This chain links TRBV11-2 with TRBJ2-3; maybe TRBD2 (5 bases). The CDR3 is 17 amino acids. Between the trimmed V and J ends, which lost 7 bases and 3 bases, there was a span of 23 bases. Germline CDR1 SGHAT, CDR2 FQNNGV. The CDR3 nucleotides are TGTGCCAGCACAAGGGTGGAGGTTATCACTCCTACAGATACGCAGTATTTT. Protein product: CASTRVEVITPTDTQYF.

Of note for this clonotype: This may arise from a read error, as a much more abundant clone is one base away. The DNA for the CDR3 is TGCGCCAGCAGCCAAGAAGTAACAAGTGGCTCACCCCTCCACTTT. This codes for CASSQEVTSGSPLHF. The V gene is TRBV4-3, the J gene TRBJ1-6; D is unclear. The CDR3 runs to 15 residues. Germline assignment: CDR1 LGHNA and CDR2 YSLEER. Trimming left V 0 bases short and J 10 bases short, with 13 bases between.

The rearrangement uses TRBV12-3 or TRBV12-4 and TRBJ1-2, with 10 nucleotides matching TRBD1. The junction had 9 bases not matched to a gene; V was cut back by 6 bases and J by 8 bases. The CDR3 totals 14 residues. The chain's CDR3 is CASRAGTGAGGYTF. The CDR3 DNA follows: TGTGCCAGCAGGGCCGGGACAGGGGCGGGGGGCTACACCTTC.

Regarding this clonotype: Being one base from a much bigger clone, this may be a read error. The chain uses TRBV20-1 and TRBJ2-5; maybe TRBD2 (6 bases). The CDR3 is made up of 15 amino acids. Germline V CDR1 and CDR2: DFQATT, SNEGSKA (reference sequence). CDR3 amino acids: CSARPGTLYQEAQYF. The CDR3 bases are TGCAGTGCTAGACCCGGGACTCTGTACCAAGAGGCCCAGTACTTC.

This clonotype was seen many times. The V call is TRBV21-1, the J call TRBJ1-4. TRBV21-1 has pseudogene status. The CDR3 extends over 16 amino acids. CDR3 in amino acids: CASSKEYGLTNEKLFF. CDR3 DNA sequence: TGTGCCAGCAGCAAAGAATATGGCTTAACTAATGAAAAACTGTTTTTT.